This T cell receptor (beta chain) was sequenced in a study of blood T cell repertoires in COVID-19. About the research overall: Sources were T cells, B-cell-depleted T cells, or PBMCs; the material itself was cDNA or gDNA.

Profiling relied on immunoSEQ multiplex PCR, and the TCRdb table lists in-frame clones only, not all of them. The sample shows about 270,000 clones, approximately 85% of them seen only once. The CDR3 has 14 amino acids. Trimming removed 7 bases at V and 2 bases at J, with 13 bases between. Germline V gene sequence: CDR1 SNHLY, CDR2 FYNNEI. The receptor was derived from a woman in her seventies with acute or convalescent COVID-19. The sequenced sample was peripheral blood. This chain uses TRBV2 with TRBJ2-3, with D perhaps TRBD2 (6 bases). CDR3 nucleotide sequence: TGTGCCAGCAAACTAGGGACTCCCACAGATACGCAGTATTTT. Translated: CASKLGTPTDTQYF.